The entry that follows covers one TCR beta chain sequence. Its antigen is undetermined. J gave up 6 bases and V 4 bases, and 4 bases lay outside the gene matches. The CDR3 is 13 amino acids. The sample comes from a study of blood T cells in healthy people across ages. Study-level results: Donors of long life had a larger count of naive CD4+ cells and greater diversity than aged donors.

A sample-barcoded 5' primer and a J-beta primer mix were used in a second PCR of about 6 to 12 cycles. TCRdb processed the 5' RACE reads anew with MiXCR; each CDR3 protein has one entry. Among just over 1 million distinct CDR3 sequences, 40% to 55% were seen once, and the ten largest hold approximately 20%. This chain connects TRBV12-3 or TRBV12-4 to TRBJ2-7, with 9 positions matching TRBD2. This clonotype was sampled from a woman aged 60-75 years in good health. Sequenced input: blood. For the CDR3, the DNA is TGTGCCAGCAGTTCATTAGCGGGAGTCGAGCAGTACTTC. This sequence encodes CASSSLAGVEQYF.